This T cell receptor beta chain was observed in a study of T-cell reconstitution after alpha-beta-depleted transplantation in children (dated by TCRdb to 2016 to 2017). For context, the study as a whole: The study quantitatively tracked T-cell immune reconstitution after TCRalphabeta/CD19-depleted allogeneic hematopoietic cell transplantation in children using TCR repertoire profiling.

Library construction relied on PCR. TCRdb shows the sequencer as Illumina HiSeq 2500. To normalize quantification of the TCRbeta repertoire, the TCR libraries were built with molecular barcoding that relied on unique molecular identifiers. TCRdb reprocessing: public reads trimmed at Q25 with fastp, clones called with MiXCR, in-frame beta chains kept. Each entry is one CDR3 protein sequence, shown with its most common DNA and genes. The sample table shows about 400,000 distinct CDR3 sequences, and approximately 20% are seen once. The ten largest clones add up to 3.5% to 4% of the sample. The sample holds a few counts of this clonotype. The target of this receptor is not known. No much larger clone is present one base from it, and per-base qualities are unavailable. Sequences were derived from PBMCs from the stem cell graft donor, sampled from the stem cell graft. This receptor was taken from a human donor who donated a stem cell graft to a child with acute myeloid leukemia.

The sequenced DNA: TGTGCCAGCAGCCAAGAAGTACGGAGCCAGCCCCAGCATTTT. Its protein is CASSQEVRSQPQHF. The V and J segments used are TRBV3-1 and TRBJ1-5, with an unclear D gene assignment. From a lookup of the germline V gene (reference sequence), CDR1 and CDR2 are LGHDT and YNNKEL. Its CDR3 holds 14 amino acids, cysteine through phenylalanine. CDR3 DNA is the only sequence kept; it has 42 bases, read in frame from the first base. V gives up 0 bases and J gives up 7 bases, and the segment between their germline ends measures 10 bases.